This T cell receptor beta chain was sequenced for a study of blood T cell repertoires in COVID-19. About the study: Samples of COVID-19 (acute and convalescent) were obtained from the United States, Italy and Spain.

The germline V gene encodes CDR1 KGHSH and CDR2 LQKENI. V gave up 4 bases and J gave up 1 base; unmatched junction bases: 8. The CDR3 is 16 residues long. In the study's own analysis: Researchers report that nucleated cell counts were estimated from reference gene primer amplification. Generated by immunoSEQ multiplex PCR, the TCRdb table keeps only in-frame clones and is missing some. Clone size and V and J calls were adopted from that table, with D and trimming inferred from the DNA. This table has approximately 240,000 clones, approximately 79% appearing once. Material for sequencing was peripheral blood. The TCR comes from a woman between 40 and 55 years old with active or convalescent COVID-19. The chain carries TRBV18 and TRBJ1-1, with 8 bases identical to TRBD1. The CDR3 reads CASSLRQGRENTEAFF. In DNA, the CDR3 is TGTGCCAGCTCACTAAGACAGGGGAGGGAGAACACTGAAGCTTTCTTT.